This T cell receptor (beta chain) was found in a study of human T cells and chemical hapten exposure. Whole-study context: There were weekly diphenylcyclopropenone doses to the scalp for patients throughout the roughly 24-week study.

Documented time point: patch test 1, 2 weeks after DPC sensitization. Treatment meaning: therapeutic diphenylcyclopropenone sensitization with weekly scalp DPC. Ahead of each patch test application, blood was drawn. In the original processing: 90,000 to 100,000 TCRs per sample was the median, with a range of 23,224 to 690,600. In TCRdb, the RACE reads were re-called with MiXCR into one record per CDR3 protein. TCRdb's processing, not the authors', yielded these V and J calls. The sample has nearly 350,000 distinct CDR3 sequences; about 7% are singletons. Source: whole blood, taken in connection with sensitization to the hapten diphenylcyclopropenone (DPC). This receptor was taken from a woman aged 18-30 years with alopecia areata. Some clones in this sample may be carry-over from other donors' samples.

CDR3 sequence (DNA): TGCAGTGCTAGAGATAAGGTAGCGGGGAGTCAGTACTTC. This gives the protein CSARDKVAGSQYF. J is TRBJ2-7 and V is TRBV20-1, with TRBD2 matching over 8 bases. The junction had 8 bases not matched to a gene; V was cut back by 0 bases and J by 10 bases. CDR3 length: 13 amino acids. CDR1 and CDR2 from the germline V gene are DFQATT and SNEGSKA (reference sequence).